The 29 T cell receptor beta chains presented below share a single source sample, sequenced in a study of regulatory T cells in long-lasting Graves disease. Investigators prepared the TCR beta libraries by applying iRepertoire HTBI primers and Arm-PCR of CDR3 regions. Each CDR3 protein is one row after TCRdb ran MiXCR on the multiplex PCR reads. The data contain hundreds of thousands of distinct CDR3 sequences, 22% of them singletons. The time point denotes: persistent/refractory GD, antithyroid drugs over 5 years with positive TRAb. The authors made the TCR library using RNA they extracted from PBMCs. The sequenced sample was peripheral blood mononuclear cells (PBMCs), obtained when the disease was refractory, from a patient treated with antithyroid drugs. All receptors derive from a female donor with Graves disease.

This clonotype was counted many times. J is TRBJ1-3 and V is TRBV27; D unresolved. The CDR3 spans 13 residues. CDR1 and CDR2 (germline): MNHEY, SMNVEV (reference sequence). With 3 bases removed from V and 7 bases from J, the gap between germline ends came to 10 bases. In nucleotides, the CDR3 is TGTGCCAGCAGTTTCTCCGCGGGGAACACCATATATTTT. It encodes CASSFSAGNTIYF.

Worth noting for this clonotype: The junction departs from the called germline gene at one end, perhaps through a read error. The CDR3 is CAGSFSPGVPYEQYF. For the CDR3, the DNA is TGTGCCGGCAGCTTCTCGCCGGGAGTACCCTACGAGCAGTACTTC. The rearrangement links TRBV7-9 to TRBJ2-7; D is perhaps TRBD2 (6 bases). CDR3 length: 15 amino acids. CDR1 and CDR2 from the germline V gene are SEHNR and FQNEAQ (reference sequence).

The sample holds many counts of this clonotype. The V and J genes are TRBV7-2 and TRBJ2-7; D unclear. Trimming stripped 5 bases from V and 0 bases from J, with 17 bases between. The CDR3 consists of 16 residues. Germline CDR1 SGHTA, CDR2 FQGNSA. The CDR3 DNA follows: TGTGCCAGCAGCCCCAGATCGGGTTCCAGCTCCTACGAGCAGTACTTC. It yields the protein CASSPRSGSSSYEQYF. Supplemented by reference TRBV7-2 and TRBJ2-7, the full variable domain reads GAGVSQSPSNKVTEKGKDVELRCDPISGHTALYWYRQSLGQGLEFLIYFQGNSAPDKSGLPSDRFSAERTGGSVSTLTIQRTQQEDSAVYLCASSPRSGSSSYEQYFGPGTRLTVT.

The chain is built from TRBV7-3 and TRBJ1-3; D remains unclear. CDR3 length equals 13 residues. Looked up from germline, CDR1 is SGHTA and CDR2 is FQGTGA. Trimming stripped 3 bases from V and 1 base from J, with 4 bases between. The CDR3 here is CASSLTSGNTIYF. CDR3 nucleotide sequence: TGTGCCAGCAGCTTGACTTCTGGAAACACCATATATTTT.

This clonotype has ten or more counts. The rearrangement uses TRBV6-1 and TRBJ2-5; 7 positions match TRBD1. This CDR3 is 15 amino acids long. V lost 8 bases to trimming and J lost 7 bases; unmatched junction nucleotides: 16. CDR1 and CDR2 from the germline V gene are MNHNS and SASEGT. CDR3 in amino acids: CASLSHGQARRTQYF. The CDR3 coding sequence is TGTGCCAGCCTAAGTCACGGACAGGCGCGGAGGACCCAGTACTTC.

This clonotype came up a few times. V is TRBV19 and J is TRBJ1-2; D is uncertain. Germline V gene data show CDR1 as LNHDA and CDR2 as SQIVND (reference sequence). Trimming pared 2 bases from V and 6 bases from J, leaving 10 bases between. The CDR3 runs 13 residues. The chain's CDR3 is CASSIHSRNGYTF. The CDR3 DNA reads TGTGCCAGTAGTATACATAGTCGGAATGGCTACACCTTC. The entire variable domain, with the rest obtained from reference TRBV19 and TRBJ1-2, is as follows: DGGITQSPKYLFRKEGQNVTLSCEQNLNHDAMYWYRQDPGQGLRLIYYSQIVNDFQKGDIAEGYSVSREKKESFPLTVTSAQKNPTAFYLCASSIHSRNGYTFGSGTRLTVV.

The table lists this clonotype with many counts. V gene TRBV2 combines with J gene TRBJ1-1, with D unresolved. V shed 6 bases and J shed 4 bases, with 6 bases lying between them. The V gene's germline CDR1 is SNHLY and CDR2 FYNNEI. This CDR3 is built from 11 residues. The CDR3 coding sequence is TGTGCCAGCAGACCCCTCACTGAAGCTTTCTTT. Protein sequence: CASRPLTEAFF.

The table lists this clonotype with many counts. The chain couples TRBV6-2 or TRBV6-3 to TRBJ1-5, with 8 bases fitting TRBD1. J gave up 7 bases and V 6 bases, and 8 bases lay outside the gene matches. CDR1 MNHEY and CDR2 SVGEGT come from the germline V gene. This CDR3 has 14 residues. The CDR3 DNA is TGTGCCAGCAGCTACGGACAGGGAGGACAGCCCCAGCATTTT. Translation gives CASSYGQGGQPQHF.

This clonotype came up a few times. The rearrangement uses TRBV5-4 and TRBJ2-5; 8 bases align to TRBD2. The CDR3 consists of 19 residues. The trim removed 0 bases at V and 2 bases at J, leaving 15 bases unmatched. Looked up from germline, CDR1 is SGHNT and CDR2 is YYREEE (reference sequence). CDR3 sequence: CASSLGASPRGGRQETQYF. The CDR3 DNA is TGTGCCAGCAGCTTGGGGGCCTCCCCTCGGGGGGGTCGGCAAGAGACCCAGTACTTC.

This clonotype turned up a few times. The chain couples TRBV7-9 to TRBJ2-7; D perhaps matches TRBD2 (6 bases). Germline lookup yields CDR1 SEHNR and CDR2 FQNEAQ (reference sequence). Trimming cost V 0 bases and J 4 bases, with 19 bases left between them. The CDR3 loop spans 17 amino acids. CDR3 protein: CASSLAIWEATRYEQYF. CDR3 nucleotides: TGTGCCAGCAGCTTAGCCATCTGGGAGGCTACGAGATACGAGCAGTACTTC.

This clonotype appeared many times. The CDR3 protein is CASRGLAENEQFF. Written as DNA, the CDR3 is TGTGCCAGCCGAGGACTAGCGGAGAATGAGCAGTTCTTC. This chain connects TRBV12-3 or TRBV12-4 to TRBJ2-1; TRBD2 matches at 10 bases. The CDR3 is made up of 13 amino acids. V trimming: 8 bases; J trimming: 7 bases; junction bases outside the gene matches: 5.

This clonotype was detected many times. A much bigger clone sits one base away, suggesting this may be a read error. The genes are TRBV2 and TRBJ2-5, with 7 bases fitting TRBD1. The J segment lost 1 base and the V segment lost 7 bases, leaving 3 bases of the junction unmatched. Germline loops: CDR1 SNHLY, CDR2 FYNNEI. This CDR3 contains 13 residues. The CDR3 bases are TGTGCCAGCAACCGGGACAGCCAAGAGACCCAGTACTTC. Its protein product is CASNRDSQETQYF.

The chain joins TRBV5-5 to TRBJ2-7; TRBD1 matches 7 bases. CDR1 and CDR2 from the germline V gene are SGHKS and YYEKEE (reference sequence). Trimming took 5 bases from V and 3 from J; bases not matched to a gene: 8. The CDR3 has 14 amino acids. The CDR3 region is CASRRKGQSYEQYF. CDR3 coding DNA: TGTGCCAGCAGACGTAAGGGACAGAGCTACGAGCAGTACTTC.

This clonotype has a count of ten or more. CDR3 nucleotides: TGTGCCATCAGTGACTCCGGAGGGGAGACCCAGTACTTC. It translates to CAISDSGGETQYF. The V gene is TRBV10-3, the J gene TRBJ2-5, with a possible D match to TRBD2 (6 bases). Trimming pared 3 bases from V and 5 bases from J, leaving 10 bases between. Germline V gene lookup returns CDR1 ENHRY and CDR2 SYGVKD. The CDR3 is 13 amino acids.

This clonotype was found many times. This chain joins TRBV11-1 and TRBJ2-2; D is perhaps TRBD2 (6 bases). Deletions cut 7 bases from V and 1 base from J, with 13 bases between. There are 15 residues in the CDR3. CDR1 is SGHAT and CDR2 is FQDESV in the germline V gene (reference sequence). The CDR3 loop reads CASNRGLMNTGELFF. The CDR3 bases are TGTGCCAGCAACCGGGGACTCATGAACACCGGGGAGCTGTTTTTT.

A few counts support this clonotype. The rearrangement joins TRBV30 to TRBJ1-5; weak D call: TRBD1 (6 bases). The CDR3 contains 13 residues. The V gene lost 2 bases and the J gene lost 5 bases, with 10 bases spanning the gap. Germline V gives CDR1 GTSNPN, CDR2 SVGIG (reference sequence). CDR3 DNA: TGTGCCTGGAGTTACACAGGGCATCAGCCCCAGCATTTT. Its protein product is CAWSYTGHQPQHF.

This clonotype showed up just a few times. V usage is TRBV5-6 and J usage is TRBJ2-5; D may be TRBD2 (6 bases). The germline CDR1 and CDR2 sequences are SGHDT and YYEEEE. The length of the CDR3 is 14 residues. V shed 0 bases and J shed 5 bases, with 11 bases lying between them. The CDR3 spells CASSLVVGGETQYF. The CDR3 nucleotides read TGTGCCAGCAGCTTGGTAGTTGGGGGGGAGACCCAGTACTTC.

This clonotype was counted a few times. CDR3 nucleotides: TGTGCCAGCAGCAGGGACGTCCCCGCGAACACCGGGGAGCTGTTTTTT. This sequence encodes CASSRDVPANTGELFF. The chain recombines TRBV5-5 with TRBJ2-2, with D perhaps assigned TRBD1 or TRBD2 (5 bases each). The CDR3 has 16 residues. Germline lookup yields CDR1 SGHKS and CDR2 YYEKEE (reference sequence). The V and J ends lost 4 bases and 0 bases respectively, with 13 bases between them. Variable domain in full (rest from reference TRBV5-5 and TRBJ2-2): DAGVTQSPTHLIKTRGQQVTLRCSPISGHKSVSWYQQVLGQGPQFIFQYYEKEERGRGNFPDRFSARQFPNYSSELNVNALLLGDSALYLCASSRDVPANTGELFFGEGSRLTVL.

CDR3 DNA sequence: TGTGCCAGCACAGGCGGTTACAATGAGCAGTTCTTC. Protein sequence: CASTGGYNEQFF. J is TRBJ2-1 and V is TRBV28, with no clear D. This CDR3 region has 12 residues. Trimming left V 7 bases short and J 4 bases short, with 8 bases between. Germline-derived CDR1 and CDR2 are MDHEN and SYDVKM.

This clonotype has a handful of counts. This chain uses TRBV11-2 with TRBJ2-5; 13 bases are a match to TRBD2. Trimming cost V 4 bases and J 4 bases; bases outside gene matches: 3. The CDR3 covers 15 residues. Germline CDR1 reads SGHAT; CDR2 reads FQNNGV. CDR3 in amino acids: CASSYGLAGVETQYF. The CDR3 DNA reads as TGTGCCAGCAGCTACGGACTAGCGGGAGTAGAGACCCAGTACTTC.

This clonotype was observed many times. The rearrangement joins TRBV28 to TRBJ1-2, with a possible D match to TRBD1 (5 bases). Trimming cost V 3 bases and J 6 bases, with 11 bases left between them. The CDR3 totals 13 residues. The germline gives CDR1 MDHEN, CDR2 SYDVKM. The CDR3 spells CASSFGTPNGYTF. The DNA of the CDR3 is TGTGCCAGCAGTTTTGGGACTCCCAATGGCTACACCTTC.

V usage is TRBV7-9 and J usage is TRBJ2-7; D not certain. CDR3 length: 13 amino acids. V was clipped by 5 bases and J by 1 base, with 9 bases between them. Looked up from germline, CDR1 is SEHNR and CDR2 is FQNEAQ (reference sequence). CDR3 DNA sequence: TGTGCCAGCAGCGTATCTGGGTCCTACGAGCAGTACTTC. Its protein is CASSVSGSYEQYF.

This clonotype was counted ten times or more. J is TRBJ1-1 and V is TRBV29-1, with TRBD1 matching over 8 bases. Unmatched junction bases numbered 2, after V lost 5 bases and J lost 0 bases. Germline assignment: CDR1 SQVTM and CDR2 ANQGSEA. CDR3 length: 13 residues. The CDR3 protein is CSVRQGMNTEAFF. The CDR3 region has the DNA TGCAGCGTTAGACAGGGGATGAACACTGAAGCTTTCTTT.

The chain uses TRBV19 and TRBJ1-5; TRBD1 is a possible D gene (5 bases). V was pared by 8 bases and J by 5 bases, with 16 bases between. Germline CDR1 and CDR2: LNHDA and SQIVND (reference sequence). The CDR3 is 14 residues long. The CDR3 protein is CASGRDRTYQPQHF. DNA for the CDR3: TGTGCCAGTGGCCGGGACCGAACCTATCAGCCCCAGCATTTT.

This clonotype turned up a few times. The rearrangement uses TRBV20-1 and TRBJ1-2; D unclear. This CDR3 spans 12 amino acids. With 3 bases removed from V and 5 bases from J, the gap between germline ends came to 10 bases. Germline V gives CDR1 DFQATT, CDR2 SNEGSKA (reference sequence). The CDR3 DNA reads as TGCAGTGCTAGGAACAGAGGGTATGGCTACACCTTC. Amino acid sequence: CSARNRGYGYTF.

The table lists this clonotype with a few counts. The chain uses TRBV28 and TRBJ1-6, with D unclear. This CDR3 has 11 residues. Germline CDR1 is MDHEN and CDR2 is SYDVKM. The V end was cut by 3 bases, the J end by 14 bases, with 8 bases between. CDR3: CASSFPGTLHF. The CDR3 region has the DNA TGTGCCAGCAGTTTTCCCGGGACCCTCCACTTT.

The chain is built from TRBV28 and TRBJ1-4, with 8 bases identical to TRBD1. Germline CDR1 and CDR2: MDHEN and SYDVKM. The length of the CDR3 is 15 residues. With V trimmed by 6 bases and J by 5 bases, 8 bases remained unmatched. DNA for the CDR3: TGTGCCAGCAGCCCCTGGACAGGGAAAAATGAAAAACTGTTTTTT. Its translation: CASSPWTGKNEKLFF.

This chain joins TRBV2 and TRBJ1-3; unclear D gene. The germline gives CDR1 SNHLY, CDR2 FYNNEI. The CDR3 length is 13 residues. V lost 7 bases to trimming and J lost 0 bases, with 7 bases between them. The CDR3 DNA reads TGTGCCAGCAAGTCAGGCTCTGGAAACACCATATATTTT. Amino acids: CASKSGSGNTIYF. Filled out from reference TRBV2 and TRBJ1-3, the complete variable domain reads EPEVTQTPSHQVTQMGQEVILRCVPISNHLYFYWYRQILGQKVEFLVSFYNNEISEKSEIFDDQFSVERPDGSNFTLKIRSTKLEDSAMYFCASKSGSGNTIYFGEGSWLTVV.

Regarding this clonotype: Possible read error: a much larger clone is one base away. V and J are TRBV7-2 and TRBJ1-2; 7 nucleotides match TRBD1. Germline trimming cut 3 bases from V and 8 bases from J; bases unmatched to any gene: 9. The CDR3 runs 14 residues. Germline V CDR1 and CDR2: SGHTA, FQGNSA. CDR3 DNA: TGTGCCAGCAGCTTGCCCGGGACAGACCGCGGCTACACCTTC. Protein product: CASSLPGTDRGYTF.